This T cell receptor beta chain was sequenced for a study of beta chain features in type 1 diabetes. Study-level findings and limits: When Type 1 diabetes patients were examined, their TCRB CDR3s proved moderately but significantly shorter in all four CD4+ subsets.

This clone was recorded a few times. Its antigen remains unknown. Naive, central memory, regulatory and stem cell-like memory cells within the CD4+ compartment were sorted using CD45RO/CCR7/CD25/CD127/CD95/CD27. Sequencing targeted expressed TCRB transcripts, as all isolated RNA had been reverse transcribed. Measured with immunoSEQ multiplex PCR; TCRdb has only the in-frame clones, and not every one. The sample includes around 690,000 clones, 9.5% to 15% of them seen just once. The CDR3 contains 12 residues. Trimming left V 6 bases short and J 8 bases short, with 16 bases between. Germline values: CDR1 SQVTM, CDR2 ANQGSEA.

The sequenced sample was naive CD4+ T cells from blood. The rearrangement uses TRBV29-1 and TRBJ1-2; D might be TRBD1 (6 bases). The source of this sequence is a man aged 30 to 39 with type 1 diabetes. CDR3 DNA sequence: TGCAGCGTGGACTTAACAGGGCCCGGCTACACCTTC. Its translation: CSVDLTGPGYTF. Supplemented by reference TRBV29-1 and TRBJ1-2, the full variable domain reads SAVISQKPSRDICQRGTSLTIQCQVDSQVTMMFWYRQQPGQSLTLIATANQGSEATYESGFVIDKFPISRPNLTFSTLTVSNMSPEDSSIYLCSVDLTGPGYTFGSGTRLTVV.